These 20 T cell receptor beta chains came from one sample sequenced in a study of T cell repertoires in cytomegalovirus infection. Each CDR3 protein gets one entry after TCRdb re-called the reads with MiXCR. In the table there are approximately 470,000 distinct CDR3 sequences, about 42% of which are singletons. These TCRs' antigens remain unknown. Sequenced material: cultured PBMCs, taken from culture after CMV antigen stimulation. The receptors were sampled from a human donor in good health (CMV status not recorded). Some clones in this sample may be carry-over from other donors' samples.

The chain joins TRBV5-8 to TRBJ2-5; D remains ambiguous. CDR3 size: 15 residues. Germline CDR1 is SGHTS and CDR2 is YDEGEE. V gave up 0 bases and J gave up 1 base, with 10 bases separating them. CDR3 nucleotide sequence: TGTGCCAGCAGCTTGGAAAGCCGAGTCCAAGAGACCCAGTACTTC. It specifies CASSLESRVQETQYF. Full variable domain (outside the CDR3, taken from reference TRBV5-8 and TRBJ2-5): EAGVTQSPTHLIKTRGQQATLRCSPISGHTSVYWYQQALGLGLQFLLWYDEGEERNRGNFPPRFSGRQFPNYSSELNVNALELEDSALYLCASSLESRVQETQYFGPGTRLLVL.

This chain links TRBV20-1 with TRBJ2-7; D may be TRBD1 (6 bases). Trimming pared 6 bases from V and 0 bases from J, leaving 15 bases between. Looked up from germline, CDR1 is DFQATT and CDR2 is SNEGSKA (reference sequence). This CDR3 is built from 14 residues. This CDR3 is CSAGRTVSSYEQYF. In DNA form, the CDR3 reads TGCAGTGCCGGAAGGACAGTTAGCTCCTACGAGCAGTACTTC.

The J gene is TRBJ2-1, the V gene TRBV20-1; 8 bases match TRBD1. CDR1 is DFQATT, CDR2 SNEGSKA, per germline (reference sequence). The CDR3 runs 14 residues. V shed 5 bases, J shed 4 bases, and the junction held 7 bases outside the gene matches. The chain's CDR3 is CSAGQGHPYNEQFF. Written as DNA, the CDR3 is TGCAGTGCTGGACAGGGACATCCATACAATGAGCAGTTCTTC.

This clonotype was counted between two and nine times. The chain carries TRBV4-1 and TRBJ1-4, with a tentative D call TRBD1 (5 bases). Germline CDR1 and CDR2: MGHRA and YSYEKL. This CDR3 has 16 amino acids. The ends were cut back, 0 bases at V and 10 bases at J, with 18 bases in the middle. The CDR3 DNA reads as TGCGCCAGCAGCCAAGATGGTTTGGCCCAGGGCCGAAAACTGTTTTTT. Translating gives CASSQDGLAQGRKLFF.

The count of this clonotype is one. The chain links TRBV3-1 to TRBJ1-2; the D is unclear. Trimming pared 0 bases from V and 13 bases from J, leaving 15 bases between. The germline V gene has CDR1 LGHDT and CDR2 YNNKEL (reference sequence). This CDR3 spans 13 amino acids. The CDR3 nucleotides read TGTGCCAGCAGCCAAGATTGGGAGAGGCGCTCCACCTTC. This translates into CASSQDWERRSTF.

The chain carries TRBV10-1 and TRBJ2-3, with D perhaps TRBD1 or TRBD2 (6 bases each). Trimming left V 4 bases short and J 2 bases short, with 10 bases between. This CDR3 region has 14 residues. Germline lookup yields CDR1 WNHNN and CDR2 SYGVQD (reference sequence). The CDR3 nucleotides read TGCGCCAGCAGTGCGGGGGCTCTCACAGATACGCAGTATTTT. As protein: CASSAGALTDTQYF.

The rearrangement joins TRBV7-2 to TRBJ2-1; D perhaps matches TRBD2 (5 bases). CDR1 and CDR2 from the germline V gene are SGHTA and FQGNSA. This CDR3 region has 13 residues. The V end lost 2 bases, the J end lost 7 bases, and 9 bases lay between the germline ends. Here the CDR3 reads CASSLFGGNEQFF. The CDR3 coding sequence is TGTGCCAGCAGCTTATTCGGAGGTAATGAGCAGTTCTTC.

The chain is built from TRBV7-6 and TRBJ2-7; 7 bases align to TRBD1. This CDR3 region has 15 residues. Germline loops: CDR1 SGHVS, CDR2 FNYEAQ. J lost 2 bases, V lost 1 base, and 5 bases had no gene match. CDR3 protein: CASSLEGQSAYEQYF. The CDR3, as DNA: TGTGCCAGCAGCTTAGAGGGACAGTCCGCCTACGAGCAGTACTTC.

This clonotype came up a few times. The J gene is TRBJ2-1, the V gene TRBV12-3 or TRBV12-4, with TRBD1 matching 9 bases. V lost 5 bases to trimming and J lost 3 bases; unmatched junction nucleotides: 11. The length of the CDR3 is 17 residues. The CDR3 region is CASSHQTGGLRYNEQFF. For the CDR3, the DNA is TGTGCCAGCAGTCATCAAACAGGGGGCCTGCGCTACAATGAGCAGTTCTTC.

This clonotype was seen at least ten times. As DNA, the CDR3 is TGTGCCAGCGGGGGAGGGCTGAACTATGGCTACACCTTC. This codes for CASGGGLNYGYTF. V usage is TRBV11-2 and J usage is TRBJ1-2; weak D call: TRBD1 (5 bases). The CDR3 length is 13 residues. The V gene's germline CDR1 is SGHAT and CDR2 FQNNGV. Trimming removed 8 bases from V and 2 bases from J, with 12 bases in between.

This clonotype was seen a handful of times. This sequence joins TRBV19 and TRBJ2-2; D not resolved. Trimming stripped 4 bases from V and 2 bases from J, with 5 bases between. Germline loops: CDR1 LNHDA, CDR2 SQIVND (reference sequence). The length of the CDR3 is 13 residues. The CDR3 coding sequence is TGTGCCAGTAGTACCGGAAACACCGGGGAGCTGTTTTTT. Its protein product is CASSTGNTGELFF.

The chain is built from TRBV9 and TRBJ2-1; 9 nucleotides match TRBD2. Germline V gives CDR1 SGDLS, CDR2 YYNGEE. CDR3 length equals 15 residues. V shed 0 bases, J shed 4 bases, and the junction held 2 bases outside the gene matches. CDR3 amino acids: CASSVGSGRYNEQFF. For the CDR3, the DNA is TGTGCCAGCAGCGTAGGGAGCGGGAGGTACAATGAGCAGTTCTTC.

A few counts support this clonotype. The rearrangement links TRBV6-5 to TRBJ1-1, with 7 bases fitting TRBD1. The CDR3 is 15 residues long. The V gene's germline CDR1 is MNHEY and CDR2 SVGAGI. V shed 2 bases, J shed 1 base, and the junction held 4 bases outside the gene matches. CDR3 sequence: CASSYQGQPNTEAFF. For the CDR3, the DNA is TGTGCCAGCAGTTACCAGGGACAGCCGAACACTGAAGCTTTCTTT.

There are a few counts of this clonotype. CDR3 residues: CASSYSYPGQAAYGYTF. Written as DNA, the CDR3 is TGTGCCAGCAGTTACTCATATCCGGGACAGGCTGCCTATGGCTACACCTTC. This sequence joins TRBV6-6 and TRBJ1-2; TRBD1 agrees at 8 bases. CDR1 MNHNY and CDR2 SVGAGI come from the germline V gene (reference sequence). This CDR3 is 17 amino acids long. V was pared by 0 bases and J by 4 bases, with 10 bases of the junction left unmatched.

V and J are TRBV19 and TRBJ1-5; 9 bases map to TRBD1. The CDR3 has 14 residues. Looked up from germline, CDR1 is LNHDA and CDR2 is SQIVND (reference sequence). With V trimmed by 9 bases and J by 7 bases, 10 bases remained unmatched. The CDR3 DNA is TGTGCCAGCACTGGGACAGGGAATGTCCAGCCCCAGCATTTT. Protein: CASTGTGNVQPQHF.

V usage is TRBV2 and J usage is TRBJ2-1; D not certain. This CDR3 is 14 amino acids long. Germline V gene lookup returns CDR1 SNHLY and CDR2 FYNNEI. V shed 5 bases and J shed 2 bases, with 10 bases lying between them. CDR3 sequence: CASSPGPAYNEQFF. The CDR3 DNA reads TGTGCCAGCAGTCCGGGTCCGGCCTACAATGAGCAGTTCTTC.

This sequence joins TRBV7-2 and TRBJ1-6, with TRBD1 as a possible D gene (5 bases). The germline CDR1 and CDR2 sequences are SGHTA and FQGNSA. The V end lost 3 bases, the J end lost 9 bases, and 12 bases lay between the germline ends. The CDR3 spans 14 residues. CDR3 coding DNA: TGTGCCAGCAGCTTGGGGCAGGGACCTTCACCCCTCCACTTT. Protein sequence: CASSLGQGPSPLHF.

V is TRBV7-2 and J is TRBJ1-2, with TRBD1 matching over 9 bases. Germline CDR1 reads SGHTA; CDR2 reads FQGNSA. J was trimmed by 8 bases and V by 5 bases; bases with no gene match: 6. CDR3 length: 13 residues. This chain's CDR3 is CASSRDRATGYTF. The DNA for the CDR3 is TGTGCCAGCAGCCGGGACAGGGCGACCGGCTACACCTTC.

The chain links TRBV7-4 to TRBJ2-1; D remains ambiguous. V was pared by 2 bases and J by 5 bases, with 13 bases between. The CDR3 is 15 amino acids. Germline V gene lookup returns CDR1 SGHVT and CDR2 SQSDAQ. The CDR3 bases are TGTGCCAGCAGCTTACGAGAGACGATTCACAATGAGCAGTTCTTC. It specifies CASSLRETIHNEQFF.

This rearrangement joins TRBV12-3 or TRBV12-4 to TRBJ2-2; D ambiguous. The CDR3 totals 12 residues. Between the trimmed V and J ends, which lost 8 bases and 1 base, there was a span of 5 bases. The CDR3 DNA reads as TGTGCCAGCGCTGAGAACACCGGGGAGCTGTTTTTT. Translating gives CASAENTGELFF.